This record covers a single T cell receptor beta chain. Its antigen is unknown. In germline, CDR1 is LNHDA, CDR2 SQIVND (reference sequence). The ends were cut back, 3 bases at V and 4 bases at J, with 10 bases in the middle. There are 14 residues in the CDR3. The data are from a study of OX40 agonist ivuxolimab in advanced cancers. Study details: The dose-escalation cohort was about 87% male, with a mean age of 60 years, ranging about 23 to 79. Broader study findings: Expanded clones were, on average, more numerous in CD8+ T cells than in CD4+.

The table came from immunoSEQ multiplex PCR; TCRdb's copy has only in-frame clones and leaves some out. In the table there are about 72,000 clones, approximately 81% of which are singletons. The source material was CD4+ or CD8+ T cells sorted from blood, sampled in a trial of the OX40 agonist ivuxolimab. This clonotype was obtained from an adult with an advanced solid tumor such as melanoma, head and neck, liver or kidney cancer. V is TRBV19 and J is TRBJ1-3; unclear D gene. The CDR3 DNA sequence: TGTGCCAGTAGTATTACCTCGGCGGGAAACACCATATATTTT. This encodes CASSITSAGNTIYF.